Listed below are T cell receptor beta chains from one sample, sequenced in a study of cytotoxic CD8 clonotypes in ibrutinib-treated CLL. Assay: immunoSEQ multiplex PCR; the TCRdb copy retains only in-frame clones and omits some. The sample lists some 140,000 clones, 84% occurring once. This specimen was PBMCs, taken after 24 months of ibrutinib treatment. The receptor set was obtained from a human donor with chronic lymphocytic leukemia. Both conserved end residues are part of each CDR3. Fields, in order: CDR3 length, J gene, clone size, D gene, V gene, CDR3 DNA, CDR3 protein. A D gene is named only where the DNA matches it firmly. The listing skips clone size in some rows; elsewhere it reads once, few, many or a size class.

16,TRBJ2-1,.,.,TRBV11-2,TGTGCCAGCAGCTCCGGGACGACAGGCCTATACAATGAGCAGTTCTTC,CASSSGTTGLYNEQFF
13,TRBJ1-5,few,.,TRBV7-8,TGTGCCAGCAGCTTGGCCACCTATCAGCCCCAGCATTTT,CASSLATYQPQHF
14,TRBJ2-4,once,.,TRBV6-5,TGTGCCACGGGCGCTGGAGGAGCCAAAAACATTCAGTACTTC,CATGAGGAKNIQYF
14,TRBJ2-2,.,.,TRBV2,TGTGCCAGCAGTGAGATCTCAAACACCGGGGAGCTGTTTTTT,CASSEISNTGELFF
14,TRBJ2-5,.,.,TRBV9,TGTGCCAGCAGCGTAGCTCACAGCCAAGAGACCCAGTACTTC,CASSVAHSQETQYF
16,TRBJ2-7,.,.,TRBV7-2,TGTGCCAGCAGCTCACCTACACAGGTTAGCTCCTACGAGCAGTACTTC,CASSSPTQVSSYEQYF
13,TRBJ2-7,.,.,TRBV27,TGTGCCAGCAGGGAGTGGGGGGCGGACGAGCAGTACTTC,CASREWGADEQYF
15,TRBJ1-1,.,TRBD1,TRBV7-9,TGTGCCAGCAGCTCCGGACAGGGGGCATATACTGAAGCTTTCTTT,CASSSGQGAYTEAFF
15,TRBJ2-5,.,.,TRBV5-1,TGCGCCAGCAGCTTGGCACAGGGTGTGGGAGAGACCCAGTACTTC,CASSLAQGVGETQYF
17,TRBJ2-1,.,TRBD2,TRBV27,TGTGCCAGCAGTCCACGACTAGCGGGGGGGCGTTACAATGAGCAGTTCTTC,CASSPRLAGGRYNEQFF
13,TRBJ1-5,.,.,TRBV28,TGTGCCAGCATCAGGGTGGAGGGTCAGCCCCAGCATTTT,CASIRVEGQPQHF
14,TRBJ1-4,once,.,TRBV7-8,TGTGCCAGCAGCCCTGGGACCGTAAATGAAAAACTGTTTTTT,CASSPGTVNEKLFF
14,TRBJ2-7,.,TRBD2,TRBV7-2,TGTGCCAGCAGCCTGGGACTAGCCTCCTACGAGCAGTACTTC,CASSLGLASYEQYF
14,TRBJ2-7,.,.,TRBV9,TGTGCCAGCAGCGTGGCTGCAACCTCTCGGGAGCAGTACTTC,CASSVAATSREQYF
12,TRBJ1-1,.,.,TRBV30,TGTGCCTGGAGGGAGGGGAACACTGAAGCTTTCTTT,CAWREGNTEAFF
14,TRBJ2-5,.,.,TRBV5-4,TGTGCCAGCAGCCCCCTCCAGGGGCAAGAGACCCAGTACTTC,CASSPLQGQETQYF
14,TRBJ1-5,few,TRBD1,TRBV2,TGTGCCAGCAGTTCCGACAGGGACGACCAGCCCCAGCATTTT,CASSSDRDDQPQHF
14,TRBJ2-2,.,.,TRBV11-2,TGTGCCAGCAGCGTAGGTTTCAACACCGGGGAGCTGTTTTTT,CASSVGFNTGELFF
13,TRBJ2-5,.,.,TRBV19,TGTGCCAGTAGTATCCGGGACCAAGAGACCCAGTACTTC,CASSIRDQETQYF
15,TRBJ2-3,.,.,TRBV11-2,TGTGCCAGCAGCTTGTATGTCTCCAACACAGATACGCAGTATTTT,CASSLYVSNTDTQYF
13,TRBJ1-2,few,.,TRBV28,TGTGCCAGCAGTTTGGGGAGAAGCTATGGCTACACCTTC,CASSLGRSYGYTF
16,TRBJ1-6,.,TRBD1,TRBV9,TGTGCCAGCAGCGTAGCTGGGACAGGGGAGGATTCACCCCTCCACTTT,CASSVAGTGEDSPLHF
14,TRBJ2-4,.,.,TRBV11-2,TGTGCCAGCAGCTTAGTAGGGGTTGGTGACATTCAGTACTTC,CASSLVGVGDIQYF
14,TRBJ1-2,.,.,TRBV28,TGTGCCAGCTCCCAGGGACGGAGGGTCTATGGCTACACCTTC,CASSQGRRVYGYTF
14,TRBJ1-1,few,TRBD1,TRBV5-1,TGCGCCAGCAGCCCCCGTCGCGACAGGGAAATAGCTTTCTTT,CASSPRRDREIAFF
15,TRBJ2-7,once,TRBD2,TRBV4-3,TGCGCCAGCAGTCAAAGACTAGCGGGTTTCTACGAGCAGTACTTC,CASSQRLAGFYEQYF
15,TRBJ2-7,.,.,TRBV28,TGTGCCAGCAGTTTCGCAGGTGGACTTTCCTACGAGCAGTACTTC,CASSFAGGLSYEQYF
15,TRBJ1-2,.,.,TRBV7-2,TGTGCCAGCAGCCAGGGGCCCGGGGTTGGCTATGGCTACACCTTC,CASSQGPGVGYGYTF
11,TRBJ1-1,.,.,TRBV29-1,TGCAGCGTTGCTGCCGGGGGTGAAGCTTTCTTT,CSVAAGGEAFF
16,TRBJ2-1,.,TRBD1,TRBV9,TGTGCCAGCCACCCCGCCGGGACAGGGTTCTTCGATGAGCAGTTCTTC,CASHPAGTGFFDEQFF
15,TRBJ2-7,.,.,TRBV6-5,TGTGCCAGCAGTTACTCGCAAGGGGCCACCTACGAGCAGTACTTC,CASSYSQGATYEQYF
16,TRBJ1-1,.,TRBD1,TRBV25-1,TGTGCCAGCAGTGAATGGAAAGGGACAGAGAACACTGAAGCTTTCTTT,CASSEWKGTENTEAFF
13,TRBJ1-2,.,.,TRBV9,TGTGCCAGCAGCGTATCAGGCGTGGGAGGCTACACCTTC,CASSVSGVGGYTF
15,TRBJ2-3,.,TRBD1,TRBV5-1,TGCGCCAGCAGCTGGGCACAGGGGGCGACAGATACGCAGTATTTT,CASSWAQGATDTQYF
16,TRBJ1-3,.,.,TRBV7-9,TGTGCCAGCAGCTCACCCCAGACAGGCTCTGGAAACACCATATATTTT,CASSSPQTGSGNTIYF
14,TRBJ1-4,.,.,TRBV7-2,TGTGCCAGCAGCCCCGACGGGGCGGATGAAAAACTGTTTTTT,CASSPDGADEKLFF
15,TRBJ2-1,.,TRBD1,TRBV9,TGTGCCAGCAGCGCCAGAACAGGGGGCGGGGGTGAGCAGTTCTTC,CASSARTGGGGEQFF
13,TRBJ2-1,.,TRBD2,TRBV9,TGTGCCAGCAGCCCACCAGCGGGGAATGAGCAGTTCTTC,CASSPPAGNEQFF
12,TRBJ2-1,few,TRBD1,TRBV7-2,TGTGCCAGCAGCTTAGAGGACAGGGGGCAGTTCTTC,CASSLEDRGQFF
11,TRBJ1-2,.,.,TRBV29-1,TGCAGCGGGGGGGTTAACTATGGCTACACCTTC,CSGGVNYGYTF
14,TRBJ1-1,.,.,TRBV18,TGTGCCAGCTCACCAATTATCCCGAACACTGAAGCTTTCTTT,CASSPIIPNTEAFF
14,TRBJ2-7,.,TRBD1,TRBV5-1,TGCGCCAGCAGCCCAGGGACAGTGGCTAAGGAGCAGTACTTC,CASSPGTVAKEQYF
14,TRBJ2-1,.,TRBD2,TRBV19,TGTGCCAGTAGTATCGTTAGCGGGGGGAATGAGCAGTTCTTC,CASSIVSGGNEQFF
12,TRBJ1-1,.,.,TRBV6-5,TGTGCCAGCAGGCAAGTTCCTGCCGAAGCTTTCTTT,CASRQVPAEAFF
18,TRBJ2-7,.,TRBD2,TRBV9,TGTGCCAGCAGCGTGGGGACTAGCGGGGGGGCCCAGTTCTACGAGCAGTACTTC,CASSVGTSGGAQFYEQYF
16,TRBJ2-3,.,TRBD2,TRBV27,TGTGCCAGCAGTGGACTAGCGGGGGGATACACAGATACGCAGTATTTT,CASSGLAGGYTDTQYF
18,TRBJ2-4,.,.,TRBV5-6,TGTGCCAGCAGCCCCCTCGGACCTATGGAGAGAAGCAAAAACATTCAGTACTTC,CASSPLGPMERSKNIQYF
16,TRBJ1-4,.,.,TRBV30,TGTGCCTGGAGTTTTGGAAGGAGGGACCGCGGTGAAAAACTGTTTTTT,CAWSFGRRDRGEKLFF
12,TRBJ1-5,.,.,TRBV5-6,TGTGCCAGCAGCTCGGGGTATCAGCCCCAGCATTTT,CASSSGYQPQHF
17,TRBJ2-7,once,TRBD1,TRBV29-1,TGCAGCGTTCTAACAAGGGCCCCGGGACAGTCGTTTGAGGAGCAGTACTTC,CSVLTRAPGQSFEEQYF
12,TRBJ2-3,.,.,TRBV30,TGTGCCTGGAGTAAGGGGCCCGTTGCGCAGTATTTT,CAWSKGPVAQYF
14,TRBJ1-2,.,.,TRBV5-1,TGCGCCAGCAGCTTGGAAGCCGGGGACTATGGCTACACCTTC,CASSLEAGDYGYTF
14,TRBJ2-7,.,.,TRBV5-5,TGTGCCAGCAGCTTGGCCTGGGGTCTCTACGAGCAGTACTTC,CASSLAWGLYEQYF
16,TRBJ1-1,once,.,TRBV7-8,TGTGCCAGCAGCCCCCGGGGGGGGTCAAGGAACACTGAAGCTTTCTTT,CASSPRGGSRNTEAFF